Listed here are 25 T cell receptor beta chains from one sample, sequenced in a study of T cells in women clearing cervical HPV infection. Repertoires were generated with immunoSEQ multiplex PCR, while TCRdb's copy carries only in-frame clones and drops some. The sample table sets out roughly 30,000 clones. Sample: blood buffy coat. Source of these receptors: a woman aged 18 to 75 with a cervical HPV16 infection that either progressed to CIN3+ or cleared (not recorded which).

As regards this clone: The CDR3 is cut off 3 residues early in the read; its end comes from the germline J gene. V and J are TRBV10-3 and TRBJ2-6; tentative D call: TRBD2 (6 bases). CDR3 length equals 19 residues. Germline V CDR1 and CDR2: ENHRY, SYGVKD. Trimming took off 6 bases at V and 1 base at J, with 22 bases between the two ends. The CDR3 bases that were read are TGTGCCATCAGGGGGACTCCGTGGGCAGGGCCATCTGGGGCCAACGTC. Amino acid sequence: CAIRGTPWAGPSGANV. The entire CDR3 protein is CAIRGTPWAGPSGANVLTF.

Concerning this clone itself: Read coverage stops 3 residues before the CDR3 terminus; the germline J gene supplies the remainder. The V and J genes are TRBV7-3 and TRBJ2-2, with 7 positions matching TRBD1. The CDR3 spans 14 residues. Germline assignment: CDR1 SGHTA and CDR2 FQGTGA. The CDR3 bases that were read are TGTGCCAGCAGCCGGGGACAGATGAATTCACCG. It encodes CASSRGQMNSP. The CDR3 in its entirety is CASSRGQMNSPLFF.

Worth noting for this clone: At one boundary the junction diverges from the germline segment, which might be a read error. Other DNA sequences in the same sample also yield this CDR3. The sequenced part of the CDR3 DNA is TGTGCCTGGAGTCCCCCGGGACAGGGGGCAAGACCTGGAAACACA. Protein: CAWSPPGQGARPGNT. The full CDR3 reads CAWSPPGQGARPGNTIYF. The chain uses TRBV30 and TRBJ1-3; 12 bases are a match to TRBD1. The CDR3 end lies 3 residues beyond the end of the read and is filled in from the germline J gene. The CDR3 extends over 18 amino acids. Germline-derived CDR1 and CDR2 are GTSNPN and SVGIG (reference sequence).

Concerning this clone: The read finishes 3 residues shy of the CDR3 end, and the germline J gene is used to complete it. Other DNA sequences within the sample encode an identical CDR3. The gene calls are TRBV7-9 and TRBJ1-3; D may be TRBD1 (5 bases). Germline loops: CDR1 SEHNR, CDR2 FQNEAQ (reference sequence). V dropped 7 bases and J dropped 0 bases, with 10 bases sitting between them. This CDR3 spans 14 amino acids. The CDR3 region is CASKRGNSGNTIYF. The sequenced part of the CDR3 DNA is TGTGCCAGCAAGCGGGGGAACTCTGGAAACACC.

As to this clone: The CDR3 end falls 3 residues outside the read, so it is completed with the germline J gene. This rearrangement joins TRBV5-1 to TRBJ2-7, with a possible D match to TRBD2 (6 bases). This CDR3 has 13 amino acids. Germline CDR1 and CDR2: SGHRS and YFSETQ. V lost 3 bases and J lost 5, with 12 bases in between. The CDR3 bases that were read are TGCGCCAGCAGCTCGGGACTGGATGACGAG. Translation gives CASSSGLDDE. The complete CDR3 reads CASSSGLDDEQYF.

Note on this clone: With the read ending 3 residues before the CDR3 end, the germline J gene is used to fill in that end. The rearrangement joins TRBV20-1 to TRBJ2-1; 8 bases fit TRBD1. The CDR3 has 15 residues. Germline V gives CDR1 DFQATT, CDR2 SNEGSKA (reference sequence). Trimming cost V 7 bases and J 6 bases; bases outside gene matches: 14. Partial CDR3 DNA: TGCAGTGTCGGTCAGAGACAGGGGACCATCAATGAG. Its protein is CSVGQRQGTINE. The complete CDR3 sequence is CSVGQRQGTINEQFF.

As for this clone: The read finishes 3 residues shy of the CDR3 end, and the germline J gene is used to complete it. The chain has TRBV12-5 and TRBJ2-1, with TRBD2 identical over 14 bases. The junction had 4 bases not matched to a gene; V was cut back by 3 bases and J by 0 bases. Germline V lookup: CDR1 LGHNT, CDR2 FRNRAP. The CDR3 runs 18 residues. The CDR3 is CASGFGTSGSSSYNEQFF. The CDR3 DNA, read in part, is TGTGCTAGTGGTTTCGGGACTAGCGGGAGTTCCTCCTACAATGAG. Full variable domain (rest looked up from reference TRBV12-5 and TRBJ2-1): DARVTQTPRHKVTEMGQEVTMRCQPILGHNTVFWYRQTMMQGLELLAYFRNRAPLDDSGMPKDRFSAEMPDATLATLKIQPSEPRDSAVYFCASGFGTSGSSSYNEQFFGPGTRLTVL.

As for this clone: The read terminates 3 residues ahead of where the CDR3 ends, so the germline J gene completes it. J is TRBJ2-4 and V is TRBV19, with a weak D call TRBD1 (6 bases). Germline V lookup: CDR1 LNHDA, CDR2 SQIVND (reference sequence). The CDR3 spans 17 residues. CDR3 DNA (partial): TGTGCCAGTAGTATTGGATGGAATCGACAGGAGCACTATGGT. Protein: CASSIGWNRQEHYG. The complete CDR3 sequence is CASSIGWNRQEHYGQYF.

Points on this clone: The read ends 3 residues early relative to the CDR3; the germline J gene fills the gap. The rearrangement joins TRBV6-4 to TRBJ2-7; 7 bases are a match to TRBD1. V dropped 3 bases and J dropped 2; count of bases not matched to a gene: 4. The CDR3 contains 14 residues. Germline V lookup: CDR1 MRHNA, CDR2 SNTAGT. The sequenced CDR3 bases are TGTGCCAGCAGTGAAAGACAGGGAACCTACGAG. Encoded protein: CASSERQGTYE. In full, the CDR3 is CASSERQGTYEQYF.

On this clone: The read ends 3 residues before the CDR3 terminus; that terminus is restored from the germline J gene. The chain has TRBV11-3 and TRBJ1-6; possibly TRBD1 for D (5 bases). CDR1 is SGHNT and CDR2 is YENEEA in the germline V gene. This CDR3 region has 15 residues. V gave up 6 bases and J gave up 4 bases, with 13 bases separating them. This CDR3 is CASRPQGTYNSPLHF. Incomplete CDR3 DNA: TGTGCCAGCAGACCCCAGGGAACTTATAATTCACCC.

The sequenced CDR3 bases are TGTGCCAGCAGTCGGACTAGTCCAGACGAC. Translating it yields CASSRTSPDD. The full CDR3 sequence reads CASSRTSPDDYTF. The chain combines TRBV2 with TRBJ1-2; D not resolved. Sequencing ends 3 residues short of the CDR3 end; the germline J gene provides the rest. The CDR3 covers 13 residues. The germline CDR1 and CDR2 sequences are SNHLY and FYNNEI.

As for this clone: From the germline J gene comes the end of the CDR3, since the read stops 3 residues before it. The gene calls are TRBV6-4 and TRBJ2-1; the D gene is possibly TRBD2 (6 bases). Trimming removed 4 bases from V and 0 bases from J, with 10 bases in between. This CDR3 is built from 15 residues. From germline, CDR1 is MRHNA and CDR2 SNTAGT. The covered CDR3 bases are TGTGCCAGCAGTGTTAGCGGAAGCTCCTACAATGAG. Its protein product is CASSVSGSSYNE. The CDR3 in its entirety is CASSVSGSSYNEQFF.

To note about this clone: The read stops 3 residues short of the end of the CDR3; the missing end is completed from the germline J gene. The V and J genes are TRBV5-1 and TRBJ2-3; no definite D call. CDR1 is SGHRS and CDR2 is YFSETQ in the germline V gene. The CDR3 contains 13 residues. The CDR3 spells CASSSGGQETQYF. The sequenced part of the CDR3 DNA is TGCGCCAGCAGCTCAGGTGGGCAAGAGACG.

As for this clone: The read ends 3 residues early relative to the CDR3; the germline J gene fills the gap. V is TRBV5-1 and J is TRBJ1-1; 7 bases align to TRBD1. Germline V gene sequence: CDR1 SGHRS, CDR2 YFSETQ. This CDR3 spans 13 amino acids. V gave up 2 bases and J gave up 5 bases; unmatched junction bases: 3. The CDR3 bases that were read are TGCGCCAGCAGCTTCCAGGGGGATACTGAA. It encodes CASSFQGDTE. The complete CDR3 reads CASSFQGDTEAFF. The complete variable domain, with remaining parts taken from reference TRBV5-1 and TRBJ1-1, reads KAGVTQTPRYLIKTRGQQVTLSCSPISGHRSVSWYQQTPGQGLQFLFEYFSETQRNKGNFPGRFSGRQFSNSRSEMNVSTLELGDSALYLCASSFQGDTEAFFGQGTRLTVV.

Concerning this clone itself: The read terminates 3 residues before the CDR3 end, so the remaining end is supplied by the germline J gene. The chain recombines TRBV11-3 with TRBJ2-7; 7 nucleotides agree with TRBD1. The V gene's germline CDR1 is SGHNT and CDR2 YENEEA. The junction had 3 bases not matched to a gene; V was cut back by 5 bases and J by 2 bases. This CDR3 comprises 13 residues. The chain's CDR3 is CASSPGTAYEQYF. Partial CDR3 DNA: TGTGCCAGCAGCCCCGGGACAGCCTACGAG.

In the case of this clone: The observed sequence ends 3 residues before the CDR3 terminus, with the missing tail filled in from the germline J gene. This rearrangement joins TRBV11-2 to TRBJ1-1, with D perhaps TRBD1 (5 bases). Germline lookup yields CDR1 SGHAT and CDR2 FQNNGV. The ends were cut back, 1 base at V and 6 bases at J, with 9 bases in the middle. The CDR3 has 13 amino acids. The CDR3 loop reads CASSLGGAAEAFF. The DNA read from the CDR3 is TGTGCCAGCAGCTTAGGAGGGGCGGCTGAA.

A remark on this clone: The CDR3 goes on 3 residues after the read ends, and that part is filled in from the germline J gene. V usage is TRBV11-3 and J usage is TRBJ2-3; D perhaps matches TRBD1 (6 bases). The CDR3 covers 14 residues. CDR1 and CDR2 (germline): SGHNT, YENEEA. Deletions cut 0 bases from V and 7 bases from J, with 11 bases between. The CDR3 bases that were read are TGTGCCAGCAGCTTAGATTCCAGGGGTCATACG. It codes for CASSLDSRGHT. The full CDR3 is CASSLDSRGHTQYF. Complete variable domain (other parts from reference TRBV11-3 and TRBJ2-3): EAGVVQSPRYKIIEKKQPVAFWCNPISGHNTLYWYLQNLGQGPELLIRYENEEAVDDSQLPKDRFSAERLKGVDSTLKIQPAELGDSAVYLCASSLDSRGHTQYFGPGTRLTVL.

By frequency, this clone is medium-sized (0.01 to 0.1%). The read terminates 3 residues before the CDR3 end, so the remaining end is supplied by the germline J gene. The gene calls are TRBV14 and TRBJ2-1; 7 nucleotides align to TRBD2. The V segment lost 5 bases and the J segment 4 bases; nucleotides outside the gene matches: 8. The CDR3 runs to 15 residues. Per germline, CDR1 SGHDN and CDR2 FVKESK. Incomplete CDR3 DNA: TGTGCCAGCAGCTCGACTAGCAGGAGGTACAATGAG. As protein: CASSSTSRRYNE. The complete CDR3 sequence is CASSSTSRRYNEQFF.

A word on this clone: The read is 3 residues too short to cover the CDR3 end, so that end is filled in from the germline J gene. The V gene is TRBV30, the J gene TRBJ1-1; maybe TRBD1 (5 bases). V lost 5 bases and J 1 base, leaving 11 bases between the germline ends. This CDR3 is built from 13 residues. Germline values: CDR1 GTSNPN, CDR2 SVGIG (reference sequence). This CDR3 is CAWLMRGNTEAFF. The CDR3 DNA, read in part, is TGTGCCTGGTTGATGAGGGGGAACACTGAA.

Details on this clone: Read data end 3 residues before the CDR3 end; the end is taken from the germline J gene. J is TRBJ1-1 and V is TRBV11-1, with a possible D match to TRBD1 (5 bases). V was trimmed by 2 bases and J by 1 base, leaving 5 bases between them. Looked up from germline, CDR1 is SGHAT and CDR2 is FQDESV (reference sequence). There are 13 residues in the CDR3. The CDR3 sequence: CASSLQGNTEAFF. The CDR3 bases that were read are TGTGCCAGCAGCTTACAGGGGAACACTGAA. The full variable domain, in which reference TRBV11-1 and TRBJ1-1 provide the parts outside the CDR3, is EAEVAQSPRYKITEKSQAVAFWCDPISGHATLYWYRQILGQGPELLVQFQDESVVDDSQLPKDRFSAERLKGVDSTLKIQPAELGDSAMYLCASSLQGNTEAFFGQGTRLTVV.

Note on this clone: The sequenced fragment ends 3 residues before the CDR3 boundary, so the rest is inferred from the germline J gene. The chain employs TRBV2 and TRBJ2-1; a weak D match, TRBD2 (6 bases). V was pared by 1 base and J by 4 bases, with 11 bases between. Looked up from germline, CDR1 is SNHLY and CDR2 is FYNNEI. The CDR3 runs 15 residues. The CDR3 DNA, read in part, is TGTGCCAGCAGTGAAGAGGACTACTCGTACAATGAG. Translation: CASSEEDYSYNE. The whole CDR3 sequence is CASSEEDYSYNEQFF.

A note on this clone: The read ends 3 residues early relative to the CDR3; the germline J gene fills the gap. The chain joins TRBV7-2 to TRBJ2-1; possibly TRBD1 or TRBD2 for D (5 bases each). Trimming left V 2 bases short and J 6 bases short, with 8 bases between. CDR3 length equals 13 residues. The germline CDR1 and CDR2 sequences are SGHTA and FQGNSA. The CDR3 sequence is CASSLSRGNEQFF. The sequenced CDR3 bases are TGTGCCAGCAGCTTATCGAGGGGCAATGAG.

To note about this clone: The read gets to within 3 residues of the CDR3 end, and the germline J gene fills in the rest. The chain uses TRBV19 and TRBJ1-1; 7 bases map to TRBD1. The CDR3 is made up of 16 amino acids. Germline V CDR1 and CDR2: LNHDA, SQIVND (reference sequence). Trimming at V came to 7 bases and at J to 4 bases, leaving 15 bases not matched to a gene. The CDR3 protein is CASKRETGKGVTEAFF. CDR3 DNA, as far as it was read: TGTGCCAGTAAACGTGAGACAGGGAAGGGGGTCACTGAA.

A remark on this clone: The read ends 3 residues early relative to the CDR3; the germline J gene fills the gap. The chain uses TRBV7-3 and TRBJ2-5, with TRBD2 identical over 8 bases. The V gene's germline CDR1 is SGHTA and CDR2 FQGTGA. V trimming: 5 bases; J trimming: 4 bases; junction bases outside the gene matches: 9. The CDR3 is 15 residues long. Partial CDR3 DNA: TGTGCCAGCAGCCTTAACGCGGGAGGCGGAGAGACC. This sequence encodes CASSLNAGGGET. The entire CDR3 protein is CASSLNAGGGETQYF.

To note about this clone: The read ends 3 residues early relative to the CDR3; the germline J gene fills the gap. J is TRBJ1-6 and V is TRBV19; TRBD1 might be the D (6 bases). The germline V and J ends were trimmed by 8 bases and 7 bases, with 9 bases remaining between them. CDR3 length: 12 residues. Germline V CDR1 and CDR2: LNHDA, SQIVND (reference sequence). The sequenced part of the CDR3 DNA is TGTGCCAGTGGACAGCCGAATTCACCC. Residues: CASGQPNSP. In full, the CDR3 reads CASGQPNSPLHF.